This T cell receptor (beta chain) was sequenced for a study of vaccination and CD4 T cells after COVID-19. Details on this clonotype: Its antigen is undetermined.

CDR3 length equals 14 residues. The germline V gene has CDR1 SGHTA and CDR2 FQGNSA. The J segment lost 10 bases and the V segment lost 4 bases, leaving 11 bases of the junction unmatched. Treatment described: roughly 10-day PBMC culture with coronavirus spike peptide pools or control peptides (ViraFEST assay). The Oncomine TCR Beta short-read assay sequenced DNA from cultured CD4+ T cells. Each CDR3 protein gets one entry after TCRdb re-called the PCR reads with MiXCR. The sample yields 20,000 to 25,000 distinct CDR3 sequences, about 62% seen once. Specimen: CD4+ T cells from blood, cultured in vitro, collected before SARS-CoV-2 vaccination. V usage is TRBV7-2 and J usage is TRBJ2-7; TRBD2 matches at 9 bases. The TCR originated in a human donor who received a COVID-19 vaccine. CDR3 sequence (DNA): TGTGCCAGCAGCTACCCTAGCGGGGTTCGAAAACAGTACTTC. Residues: CASSYPSGVRKQYF.